Below are 4 T cell receptor beta chains sequenced from a single sample in a study of OX40 agonist ivuxolimab in advanced cancers. Repertoires were generated with immunoSEQ multiplex PCR, while TCRdb's copy carries only in-frame clones and drops some. The sample shows 56,000 or so clones, 82% of them seen only once. The sequences come from CD4+ or CD8+ T cells sorted from blood, collected in a trial of the OX40 agonist ivuxolimab. These receptors all come from an adult with an advanced solid tumor such as melanoma, head and neck, liver or kidney cancer.

The V gene is TRBV5-8, the J gene TRBJ2-6, with 9 bases lining up with TRBD1. Germline V lookup: CDR1 SGHTS, CDR2 YDEGEE. J lost 2 bases, V lost 6 bases, and 3 bases had no gene match. The CDR3 contains 15 residues. This chain's CDR3 is CASTGQGTGANVLTF. The CDR3 nucleotides are TGTGCCAGCACGGGACAGGGCACTGGGGCCAACGTCCTGACTTTC.

The V call is TRBV30, the J call TRBJ2-1; D not resolved. CDR1 is GTSNPN, CDR2 SVGIG, per germline (reference sequence). This CDR3 contains 12 residues. V lost 0 bases to trimming and J lost 11 bases, with 11 bases between them. The CDR3 protein is CAWSVSETKQFF. DNA of the CDR3: TGTGCCTGGAGTGTTTCGGAGACCAAGCAGTTCTTC.

V gene TRBV7-8 combines with J gene TRBJ1-1; no clear D gene. This CDR3 spans 13 amino acids. The germline CDR1 and CDR2 sequences are SGHVS and FQNEAQ. V was trimmed by 1 base and J by 2 bases, leaving 5 bases between them. CDR3 sequence reads: CASSLEYNTEAFF. The CDR3 DNA is TGTGCCAGCAGCTTAGAATATAACACTGAAGCTTTCTTT.

The chain has TRBV29-1 and TRBJ2-7, with 10 bases lining up with TRBD1. The CDR3 is 15 residues long. Germline lookup yields CDR1 SQVTM and CDR2 ANQGSEA. The J segment lost 1 base and the V segment lost 4 bases, leaving 7 bases of the junction unmatched. CDR3 sequence: CSVGGDRGHSYEQYF. CDR3 nucleotide sequence: TGCAGCGTTGGGGGAGACAGGGGGCATTCCTACGAGCAGTACTTC.